This T cell receptor (beta chain) was sequenced in a study of CD8+CD57+ T cells in acquired aplastic anemia. The V gene lost 3 bases and the J gene lost 2 bases, with 4 bases spanning the gap. The CDR3 extends over 12 amino acids. Per germline, CDR1 MNHNS and CDR2 SASEGT. The use of genomic DNA as template underpinned the TCR beta VDJ and CDR3 profiling. MiXCR was run by TCRdb on the reads, yielding one entry per CDR3 protein. The profile shows 400,000 to 500,000 distinct CDR3 sequences, 65% to 80% of them singletons. The receptor's source is a human donor in good health, serving as a control. The V call is TRBV6-1, the J call TRBJ1-2; D is unresolved. The sequenced material came from sorted CD4+, CD8+, or CD8+CD57+ T cells (not recorded which) from PBMCs. This chain's CDR3 is CASSDTNYGYTF. The CDR3 nucleotides read TGTGCCAGCAGTGACACAAACTATGGCTACACCTTC.